This entry features one TCR beta chain sequence. V lost 5 bases and J lost 9; bases outside the gene matches: 8. This CDR3 region has 15 residues. Germline V gives CDR1 SGHAT, CDR2 FQNNGV. This record comes from a study of blood T cell repertoires in COVID-19. Study summary: T cells, B-cell-depleted T cells, or PBMCs supplied cDNA or gDNA.

All enrollees were about 18 to 100 years old and from around 25 US areas. The study recruited exposed participants who had met a COVID-19 case within 2 weeks before entry. Authors' analysis steps: Estimates of nucleated cell counts were drawn from the amplification of reference gene primers. Using immunoSEQ multiplex PCR, the repertoire was profiled, and TCRdb retains in-frame clones only, with some absent. V and J calls and clone size are as listed in that table; D and trimming were resolved from the DNA. The repertoire includes about 140,000 clones, approximately 80% of them detected once, and approximately 1.6% sits in the top ten.

Sequenced: PBMCs or T cells enriched from blood (not recorded which). The source of this sequence is a woman younger than 30 who had been exposed to COVID-19. The V call is TRBV11-2, the J call TRBJ1-6; TRBD1 agrees at 9 bases. CDR3 in DNA: TGTGCCAGCAGCCCAGGGACAGGGTTTCCTTCACCCCTCCACTTT. Translated, it gives CASSPGTGFPSPLHF.